Listed below are T cell receptor beta chains from one sample, sequenced in a study of blood T cells in healthy people across ages. Each CDR3 protein is one row after TCRdb ran MiXCR on the 5' RACE reads. The sample lists 800,000 to 950,000 distinct CDR3 sequences, 25% to 30% seen once, with approximately 10% in the top ten. The data were also submitted as part of a second study, on T cells of mothers and their children.

Sample: blood. The receptors were gathered from a woman aged 40-49 years in good health. Both conserved end residues are trimmed from each CDR3. Fields, in order: CDR3 protein, V gene, J gene.

SARPAGDYSNQPQH	TRBV20-1	TRBJ1-5
ASSQGGLAGAGSGANVLT	TRBV4-2	TRBJ2-6
ASTLTGSTYEQY	TRBV6-2/TRBV6-3	TRBJ2-7
ASSGGTAIYEQY	TRBV28	TRBJ2-7
ASSLSGLAGAAYTDTQY	TRBV7-2	TRBJ2-3
ASSLAWRGGQETQY	TRBV5-4	TRBJ2-5
SVVGGWDTKAF	TRBV29-1	TRBJ1-1
ASSLYRGEDGYT	TRBV7-2	TRBJ1-2
ASSPLQGAGTDTQY	TRBV4-2	TRBJ2-3
AWSPRDFAFGANVLT	TRBV30	TRBJ2-6
ASSFAGPSYEQY	TRBV7-2	TRBJ2-7